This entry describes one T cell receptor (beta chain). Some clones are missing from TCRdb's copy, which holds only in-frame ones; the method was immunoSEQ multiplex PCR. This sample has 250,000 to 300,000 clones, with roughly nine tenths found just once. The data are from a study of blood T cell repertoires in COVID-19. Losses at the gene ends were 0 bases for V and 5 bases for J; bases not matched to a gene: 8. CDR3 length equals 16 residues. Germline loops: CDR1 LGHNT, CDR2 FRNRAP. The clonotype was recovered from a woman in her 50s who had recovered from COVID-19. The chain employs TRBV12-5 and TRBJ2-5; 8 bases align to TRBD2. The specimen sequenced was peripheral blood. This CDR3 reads CASGLVVGGAGETQYF. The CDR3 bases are TGTGCTAGTGGTTTGGTTGTCGGGGGGGCAGGGGAGACCCAGTACTTC.